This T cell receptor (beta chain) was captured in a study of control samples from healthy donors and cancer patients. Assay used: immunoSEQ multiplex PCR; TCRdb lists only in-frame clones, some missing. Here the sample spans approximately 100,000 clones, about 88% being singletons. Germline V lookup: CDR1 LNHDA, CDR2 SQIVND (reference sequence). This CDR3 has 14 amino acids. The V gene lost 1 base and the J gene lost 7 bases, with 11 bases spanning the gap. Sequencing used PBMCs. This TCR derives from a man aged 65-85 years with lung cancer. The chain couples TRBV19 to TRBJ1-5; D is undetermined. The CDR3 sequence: CASSIGGGGQPQHF. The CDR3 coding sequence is TGTGCCAGTAGTATAGGGGGAGGAGGCCAGCCCCAGCATTTT.